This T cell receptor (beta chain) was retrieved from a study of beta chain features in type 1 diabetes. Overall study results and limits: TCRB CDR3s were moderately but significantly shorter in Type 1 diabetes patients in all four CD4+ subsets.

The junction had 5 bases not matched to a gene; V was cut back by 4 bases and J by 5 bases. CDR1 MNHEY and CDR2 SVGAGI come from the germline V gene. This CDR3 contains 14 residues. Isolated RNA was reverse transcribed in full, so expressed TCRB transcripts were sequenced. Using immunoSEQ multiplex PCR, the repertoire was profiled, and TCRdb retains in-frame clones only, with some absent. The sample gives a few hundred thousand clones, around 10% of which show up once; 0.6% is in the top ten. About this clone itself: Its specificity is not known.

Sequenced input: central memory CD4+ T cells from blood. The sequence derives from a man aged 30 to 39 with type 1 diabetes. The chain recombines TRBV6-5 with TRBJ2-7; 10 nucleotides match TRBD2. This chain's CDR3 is CASSSLGLADEQYF. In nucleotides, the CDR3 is TGTGCCAGCAGTTCCCTTGGACTAGCGGACGAGCAGTACTTC.